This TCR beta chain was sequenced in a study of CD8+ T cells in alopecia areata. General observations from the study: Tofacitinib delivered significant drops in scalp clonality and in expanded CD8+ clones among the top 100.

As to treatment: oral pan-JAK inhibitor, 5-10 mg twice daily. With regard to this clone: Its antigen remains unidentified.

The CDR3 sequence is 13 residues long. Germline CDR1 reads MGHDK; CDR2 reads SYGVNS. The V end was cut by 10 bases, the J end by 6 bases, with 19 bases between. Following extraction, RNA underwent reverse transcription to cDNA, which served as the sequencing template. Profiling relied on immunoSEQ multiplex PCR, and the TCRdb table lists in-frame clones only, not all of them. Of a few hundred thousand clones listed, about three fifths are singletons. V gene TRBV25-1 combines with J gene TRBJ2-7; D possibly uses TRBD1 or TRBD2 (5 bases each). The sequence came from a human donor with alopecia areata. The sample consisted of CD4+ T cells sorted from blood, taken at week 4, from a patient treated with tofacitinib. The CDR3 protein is CATTPNRGREQYF. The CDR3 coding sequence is TGTGCCACCACCCCAAACCGGGGCCGCGAGCAGTACTTC.